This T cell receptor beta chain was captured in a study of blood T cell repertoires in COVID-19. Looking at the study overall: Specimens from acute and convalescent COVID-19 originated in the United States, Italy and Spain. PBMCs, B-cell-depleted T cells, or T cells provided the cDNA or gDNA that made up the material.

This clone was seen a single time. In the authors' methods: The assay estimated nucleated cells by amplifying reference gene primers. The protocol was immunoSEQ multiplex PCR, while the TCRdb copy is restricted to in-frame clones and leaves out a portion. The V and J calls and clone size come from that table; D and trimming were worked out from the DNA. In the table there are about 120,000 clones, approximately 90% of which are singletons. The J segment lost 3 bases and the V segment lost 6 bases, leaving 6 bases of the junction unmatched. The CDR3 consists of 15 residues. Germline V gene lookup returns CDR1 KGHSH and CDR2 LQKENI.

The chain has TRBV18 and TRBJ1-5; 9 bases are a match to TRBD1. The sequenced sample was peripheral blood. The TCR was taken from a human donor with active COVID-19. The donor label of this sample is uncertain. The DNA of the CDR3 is TGTGCCAGCTCGGCCGGGACAGGGAACAATCAGCCCCAGCATTTT. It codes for CASSAGTGNNQPQHF. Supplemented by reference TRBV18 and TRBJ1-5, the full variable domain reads NAGVMQNPRHLVRRRGQEARLRCSPMKGHSHVYWYRQLPEEGLKFMVYLQKENIIDESGMPKERFSAEFPKEGPSILRIQQVVRGDSAAYFCASSAGTGNNQPQHFGDGTRLSIL.